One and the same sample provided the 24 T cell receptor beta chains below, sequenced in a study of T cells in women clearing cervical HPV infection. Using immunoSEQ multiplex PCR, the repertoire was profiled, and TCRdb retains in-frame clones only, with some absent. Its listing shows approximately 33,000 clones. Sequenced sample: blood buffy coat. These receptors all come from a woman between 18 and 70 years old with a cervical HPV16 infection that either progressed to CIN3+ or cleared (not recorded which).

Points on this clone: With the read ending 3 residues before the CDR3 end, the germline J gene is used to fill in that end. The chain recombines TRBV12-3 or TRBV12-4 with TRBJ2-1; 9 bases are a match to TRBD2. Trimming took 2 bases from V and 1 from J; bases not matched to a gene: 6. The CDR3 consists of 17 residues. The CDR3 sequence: CASSLIALAGSYNEQFF. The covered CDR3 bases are TGTGCCAGCAGTTTAATTGCCCTAGCGGGGTCCTACAATGAG.

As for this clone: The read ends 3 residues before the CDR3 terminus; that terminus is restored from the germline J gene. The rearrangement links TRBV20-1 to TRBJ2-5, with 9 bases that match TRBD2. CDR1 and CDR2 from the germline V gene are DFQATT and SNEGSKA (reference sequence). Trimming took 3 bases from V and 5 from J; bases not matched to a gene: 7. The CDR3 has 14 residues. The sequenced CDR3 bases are TGCAGTGCTAGGGCGGGGGGGCCTCGGGAGACC. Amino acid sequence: CSARAGGPRET. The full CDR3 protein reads CSARAGGPRETQYF.

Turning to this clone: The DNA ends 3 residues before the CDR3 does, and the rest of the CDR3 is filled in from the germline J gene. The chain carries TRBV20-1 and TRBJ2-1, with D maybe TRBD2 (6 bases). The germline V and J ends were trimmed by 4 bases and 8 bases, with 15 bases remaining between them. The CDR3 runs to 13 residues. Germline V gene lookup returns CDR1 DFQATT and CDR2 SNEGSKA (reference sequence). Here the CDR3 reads CSANARSGHEQFF. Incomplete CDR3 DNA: TGCAGTGCTAACGCCCGGAGCGGGCATGAG.

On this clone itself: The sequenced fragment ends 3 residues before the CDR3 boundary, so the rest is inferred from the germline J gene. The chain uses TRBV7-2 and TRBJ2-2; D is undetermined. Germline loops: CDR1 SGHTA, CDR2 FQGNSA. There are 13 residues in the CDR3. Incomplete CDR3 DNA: TGTGCCAGCAGCTCCGCAACTAATGAAAAG. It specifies CASSSATNEK. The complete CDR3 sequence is CASSSATNEKLFF.

CDR3 residues: CASSRETGGRTEAFF. The covered CDR3 bases are TGTGCCAGCAGCCGGGAGACAGGGGGCAGAACTGAA. J is TRBJ1-1 and V is TRBV14; TRBD1 agrees at 10 bases. Read data end 3 residues before the CDR3 end; the end is taken from the germline J gene. Germline lookup yields CDR1 SGHDN and CDR2 FVKESK. Trimming removed 4 bases from V and 5 bases from J; junction bases left unmatched: 7. CDR3 length: 15 amino acids.

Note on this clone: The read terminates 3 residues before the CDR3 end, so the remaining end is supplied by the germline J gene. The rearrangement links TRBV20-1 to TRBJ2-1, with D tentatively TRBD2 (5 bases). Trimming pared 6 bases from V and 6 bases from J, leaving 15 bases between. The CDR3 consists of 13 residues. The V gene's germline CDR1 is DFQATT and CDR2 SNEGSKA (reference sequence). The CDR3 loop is CSAHRGAINEQFF. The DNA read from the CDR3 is TGCAGTGCCCACCGGGGTGCGATCAATGAG.

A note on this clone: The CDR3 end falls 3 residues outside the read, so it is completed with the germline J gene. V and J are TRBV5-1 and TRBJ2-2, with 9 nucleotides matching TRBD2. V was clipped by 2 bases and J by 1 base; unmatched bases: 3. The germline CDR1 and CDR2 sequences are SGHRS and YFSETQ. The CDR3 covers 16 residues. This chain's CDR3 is CASSLNSGRNTGELFF. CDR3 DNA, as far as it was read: TGCGCCAGCAGCTTAAATAGCGGGAGGAACACCGGGGAG.

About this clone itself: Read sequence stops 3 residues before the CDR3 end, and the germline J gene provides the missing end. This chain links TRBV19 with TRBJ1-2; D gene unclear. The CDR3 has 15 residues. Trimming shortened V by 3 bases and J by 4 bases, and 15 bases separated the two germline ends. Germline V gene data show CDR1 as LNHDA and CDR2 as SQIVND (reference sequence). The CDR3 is CASSITDETGYGYTF. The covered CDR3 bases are TGTGCCAGTAGTATCACAGACGAAACTGGCTATGGC. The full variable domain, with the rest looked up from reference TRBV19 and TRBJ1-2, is DGGITQSPKYLFRKEGQNVTLSCEQNLNHDAMYWYRQDPGQGLRLIYYSQIVNDFQKGDIAEGYSVSREKKESFPLTVTSAQKNPTAFYLCASSITDETGYGYTFGSGTRLTVV.

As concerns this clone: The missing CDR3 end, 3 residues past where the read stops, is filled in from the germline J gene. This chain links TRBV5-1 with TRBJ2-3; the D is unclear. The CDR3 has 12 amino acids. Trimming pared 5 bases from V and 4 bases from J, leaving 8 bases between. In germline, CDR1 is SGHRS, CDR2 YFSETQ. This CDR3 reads CASSYDSDTQYF. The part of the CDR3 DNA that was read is TGCGCCAGCAGTTACGACTCAGATACG.

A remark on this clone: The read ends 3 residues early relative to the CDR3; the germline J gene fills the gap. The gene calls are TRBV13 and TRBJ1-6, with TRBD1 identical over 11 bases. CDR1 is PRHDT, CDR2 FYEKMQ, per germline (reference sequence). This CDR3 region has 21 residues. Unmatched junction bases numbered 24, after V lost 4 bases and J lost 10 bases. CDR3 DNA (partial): TGTGCCAGCAGCTCGATAAGTAGGACAGGGGGCGTTCTCCTCCAGTACTCACCC. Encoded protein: CASSSISRTGGVLLQYSP. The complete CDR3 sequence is CASSSISRTGGVLLQYSPLHF.

The CDR3 bases that were read are TGTGCCAGTAGTCCCGGGACAGGGGGAACAGATACC. Protein: CASSPGTGGTDT. Given in full, the CDR3 is CASSPGTGGTDTYTF. The chain recombines TRBV19 with TRBJ1-2, with TRBD1 identical over 11 bases. The read halts 3 residues ahead of the CDR3 end, with the missing end drawn from the germline J gene. This CDR3 contains 15 residues. Germline values: CDR1 LNHDA, CDR2 SQIVND (reference sequence).

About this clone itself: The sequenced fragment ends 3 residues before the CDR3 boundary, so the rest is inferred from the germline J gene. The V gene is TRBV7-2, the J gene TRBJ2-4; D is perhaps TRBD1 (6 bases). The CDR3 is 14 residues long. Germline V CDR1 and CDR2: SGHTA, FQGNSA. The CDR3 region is CASSSRTVNYGQYF. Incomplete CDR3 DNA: TGTGCCAGCAGCTCCAGGACAGTTAACTATGGT. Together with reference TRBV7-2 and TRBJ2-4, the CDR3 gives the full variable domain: GAGVSQSPSNKVTEKGKDVELRCDPISGHTALYWYRQSLGQGLEFLIYFQGNSAPDKSGLPSDRFSAERTGGSVSTLTIQRTQQEDSAVYLCASSSRTVNYGQYFGAGTRLSVL.

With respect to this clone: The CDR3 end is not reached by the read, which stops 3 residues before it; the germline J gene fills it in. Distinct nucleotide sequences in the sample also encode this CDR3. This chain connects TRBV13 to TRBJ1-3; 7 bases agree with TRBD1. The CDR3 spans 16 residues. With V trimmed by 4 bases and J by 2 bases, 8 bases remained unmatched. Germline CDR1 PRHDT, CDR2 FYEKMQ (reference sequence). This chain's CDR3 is CASSSHDREAGNTIYF. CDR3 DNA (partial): TGTGCCAGCAGCTCACATGACAGGGAAGCTGGAAACACC. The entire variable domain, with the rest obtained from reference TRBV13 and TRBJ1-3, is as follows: AAGVIQSPRHLIKEKRETATLKCYPIPRHDTVYWYQQGPGQDPQFLISFYEKMQSDKGSIPDRFSAQQFSDYHSELNMSSLELGDSALYFCASSSHDREAGNTIYFGEGSWLTVV.

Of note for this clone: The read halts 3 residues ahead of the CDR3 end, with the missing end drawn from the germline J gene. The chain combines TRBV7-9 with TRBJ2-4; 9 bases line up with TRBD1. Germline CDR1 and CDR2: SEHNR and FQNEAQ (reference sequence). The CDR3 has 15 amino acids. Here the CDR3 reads CASSFGTGSNYGQYF. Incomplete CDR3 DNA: TGTGCCAGCAGCTTTGGGACAGGGAGTAACTATGGT.

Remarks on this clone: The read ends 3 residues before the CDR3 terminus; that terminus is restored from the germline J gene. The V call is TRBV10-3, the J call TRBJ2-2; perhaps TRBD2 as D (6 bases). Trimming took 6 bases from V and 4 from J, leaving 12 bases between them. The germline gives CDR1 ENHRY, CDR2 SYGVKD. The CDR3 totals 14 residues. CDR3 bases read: TGTGCCATCAGGAGCGGGTTGAGCACCGGGGAG. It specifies CAIRSGLSTGE. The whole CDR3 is CAIRSGLSTGELFF.

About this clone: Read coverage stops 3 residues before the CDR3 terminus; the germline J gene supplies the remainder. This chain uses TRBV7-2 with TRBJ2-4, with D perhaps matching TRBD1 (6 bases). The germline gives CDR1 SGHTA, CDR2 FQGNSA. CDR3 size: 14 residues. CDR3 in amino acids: CASSRLRTDYGQYF. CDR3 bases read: TGTGCCAGCAGCCGATTACGGACAGACTATGGT. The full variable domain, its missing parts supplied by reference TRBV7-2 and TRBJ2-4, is GAGVSQSPSNKVTEKGKDVELRCDPISGHTALYWYRQSLGQGLEFLIYFQGNSAPDKSGLPSDRFSAERTGGSVSTLTIQRTQQEDSAVYLCASSRLRTDYGQYFGAGTRLSVL.

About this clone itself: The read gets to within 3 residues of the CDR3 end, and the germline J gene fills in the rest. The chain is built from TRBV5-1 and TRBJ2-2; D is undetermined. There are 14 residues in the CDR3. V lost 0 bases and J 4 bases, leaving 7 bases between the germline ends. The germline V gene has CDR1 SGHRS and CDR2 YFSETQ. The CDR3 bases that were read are TGCGCCAGCAGCTTGGGGCGCGGCACCGGGGAG. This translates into CASSLGRGTGE. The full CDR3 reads CASSLGRGTGELFF. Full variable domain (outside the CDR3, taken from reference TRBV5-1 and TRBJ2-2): KAGVTQTPRYLIKTRGQQVTLSCSPISGHRSVSWYQQTPGQGLQFLFEYFSETQRNKGNFPGRFSGRQFSNSRSEMNVSTLELGDSALYLCASSLGRGTGELFFGEGSRLTVL.

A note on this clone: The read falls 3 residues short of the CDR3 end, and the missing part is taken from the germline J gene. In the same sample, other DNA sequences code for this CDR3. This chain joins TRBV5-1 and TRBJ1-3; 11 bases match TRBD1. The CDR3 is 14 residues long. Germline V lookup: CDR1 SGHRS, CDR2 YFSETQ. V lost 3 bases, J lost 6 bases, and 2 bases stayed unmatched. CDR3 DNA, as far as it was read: TGCGCCAGCAGCTGGGGACAGGGGGAAAACACC. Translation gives CASSWGQGENT. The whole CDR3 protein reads CASSWGQGENTIYF. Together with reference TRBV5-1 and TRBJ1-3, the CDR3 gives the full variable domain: KAGVTQTPRYLIKTRGQQVTLSCSPISGHRSVSWYQQTPGQGLQFLFEYFSETQRNKGNFPGRFSGRQFSNSRSEMNVSTLELGDSALYLCASSWGQGENTIYFGEGSWLTVV.

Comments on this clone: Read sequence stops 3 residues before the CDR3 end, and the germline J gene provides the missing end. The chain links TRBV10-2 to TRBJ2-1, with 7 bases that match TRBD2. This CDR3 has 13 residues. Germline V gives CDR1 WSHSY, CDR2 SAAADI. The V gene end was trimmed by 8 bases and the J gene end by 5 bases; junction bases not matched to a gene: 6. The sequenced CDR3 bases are TGCGCCAGCTGGCTAGCGGAAAACAATGAG. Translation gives CASWLAENNE. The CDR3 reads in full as CASWLAENNEQFF.

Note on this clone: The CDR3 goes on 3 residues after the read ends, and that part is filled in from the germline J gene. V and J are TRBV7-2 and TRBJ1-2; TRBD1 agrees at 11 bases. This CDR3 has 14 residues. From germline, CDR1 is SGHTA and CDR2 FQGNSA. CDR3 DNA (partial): TGTGCCAGCAGCTTCCGGGACAGGGGGTACGAC. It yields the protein CASSFRDRGYD. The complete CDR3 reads CASSFRDRGYDYTF.

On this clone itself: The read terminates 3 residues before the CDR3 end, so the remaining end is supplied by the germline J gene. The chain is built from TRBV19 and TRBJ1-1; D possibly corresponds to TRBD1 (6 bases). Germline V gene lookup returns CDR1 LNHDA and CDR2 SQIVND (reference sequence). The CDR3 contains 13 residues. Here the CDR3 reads CASSMGHQETAFF. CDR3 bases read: TGTGCCAGTAGTATGGGACACCAAGAGACA.

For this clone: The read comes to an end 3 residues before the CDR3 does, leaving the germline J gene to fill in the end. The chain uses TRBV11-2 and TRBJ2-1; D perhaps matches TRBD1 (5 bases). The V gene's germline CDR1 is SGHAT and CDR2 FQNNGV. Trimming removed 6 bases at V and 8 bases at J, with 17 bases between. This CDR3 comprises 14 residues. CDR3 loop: CASSFGQGQDEQFF. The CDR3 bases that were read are TGTGCCAGCAGTTTTGGGCAGGGCCAAGATGAG.

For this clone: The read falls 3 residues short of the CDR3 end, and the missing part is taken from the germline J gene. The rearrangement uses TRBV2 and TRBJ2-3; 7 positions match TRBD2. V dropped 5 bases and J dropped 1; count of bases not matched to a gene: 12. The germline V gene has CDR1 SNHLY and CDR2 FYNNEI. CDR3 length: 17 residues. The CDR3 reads CASSPWRGSGGTDTQYF. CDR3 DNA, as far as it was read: TGTGCCAGCAGTCCTTGGCGGGGAAGCGGGGGCACAGATACG.

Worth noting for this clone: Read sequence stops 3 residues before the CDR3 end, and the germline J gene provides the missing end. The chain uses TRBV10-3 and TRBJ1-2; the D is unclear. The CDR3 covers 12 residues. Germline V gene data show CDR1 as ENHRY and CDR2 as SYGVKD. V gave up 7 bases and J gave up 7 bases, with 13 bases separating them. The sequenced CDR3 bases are TGTGCCATCAAGGGTACAGAGGGTGGC. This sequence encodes CAIKGTEGG. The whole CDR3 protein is CAIKGTEGGYTF.